Listed below are T cell receptor beta chains from one sample, sequenced in a study of blood T cell repertoires in COVID-19. The repertoire was sequenced with immunoSEQ multiplex PCR; TCRdb's copy has only in-frame clones and lacks some. The table lists around 300,000 clones, around nine tenths of them singletons. Sequenced sample: PBMCs or T cells enriched from blood (not recorded which). The receptor set was obtained from a woman younger than 35 who had recovered from COVID-19. Each CDR3 is given with its conserved first and last residue. The D gene is left open where the match is weak. The size field is filled for only some rows; it gives once, few, many or a size class.

j_call cdr3_length d_call v_call clone_size cdr3_nt cdr3_aa
TRBJ1-3 17 TRBD1 TRBV7-2 NA TGTGCCAGCAGCTTAGGAAAAACAGGGGGAACTGGAAACACCATATATTTT CASSLGKTGGTGNTIYF
TRBJ2-3 17 TRBD2 TRBV7-8 NA TGTGCCAGCAGCTTAGATGGGACTAGCGTCCCCCCTTATACGCAGTATTTT CASSLDGTSVPPYTQYF
TRBJ1-3 16 NA TRBV5-1 NA TGCGCCAGCAGCTTGGCAGGGGCAGAGAGAGGAAACACCATATATTTT CASSLAGAERGNTIYF
TRBJ2-5 14 TRBD2 TRBV5-6 NA TGTGCCAGCAGCTCCGGACGGGGGGGAGAGACCCAGTACTTC CASSSGRGGETQYF
TRBJ2-1 14 NA TRBV5-1 NA TGCGCCAGCAGCTTGCCGGGGAGCTACAATGAGCAGTTCTTC CASSLPGSYNEQFF
TRBJ2-7 14 NA TRBV6-5 NA TGTGCCAGCAGTCAACAGGACACTTCCTACGAGCAGTACTTC CASSQQDTSYEQYF
TRBJ1-3 18 TRBD1 TRBV6-1 NA TGTGCCAGCAGTGAATGGTACAATGGCAGGGGGCCTGGAAACACCATATATTTT CASSEWYNGRGPGNTIYF
TRBJ2-3 15 TRBD2 TRBV18 NA TGTGCCAGCTCACCGCTAGCGGGATTGGGAGATACGCAGTATTTT CASSPLAGLGDTQYF
TRBJ2-1 14 TRBD1 TRBV11-2 NA TGTGCCAGCAGCAGGGACAGGGCATACAATGAGCAGTTCTTC CASSRDRAYNEQFF
TRBJ2-3 15 TRBD1 TRBV11-2 NA TGTGCCAGCAGCGCGGACAGGGTGGGCACAGATACGCAGTATTTT CASSADRVGTDTQYF
TRBJ2-1 15 NA TRBV10-3 NA TGTGCCATCAGTGAGTCGAGTCTGCTCTACAATGAGCAGTTCTTC CAISESSLLYNEQFF
TRBJ1-2 16 NA TRBV6-5 NA TGTGCCAGCAGTTTGAGGGCCGAGGCCCAAGAGTATGGCTACACCTTC CASSLRAEAQEYGYTF
TRBJ2-5 14 NA TRBV5-6 NA TGTGCCAGCAGCCCCCGGGAATTCCAAGAGACCCAGTACTTC CASSPREFQETQYF
TRBJ1-2 14 TRBD1 TRBV9 few TGTGCCAGCAGCGTTGGGACAGGGGGCCTTGGCTACACCTTC CASSVGTGGLGYTF
TRBJ1-1 10 NA TRBV30 NA TGTGCCTGTCTCCAGGCTGAAGCTTTCTTT CACLQAEAFF
TRBJ1-5 14 TRBD1 TRBV10-3 NA TGTGCCATCAGTGGGGACAGGGGCAATCAGCCCCAGCATTTT CAISGDRGNQPQHF
TRBJ2-1 14 TRBD2 TRBV5-6 NA TGTGCCAGCAGAATACCCGGGGGAGGGAATGAGCAGTTCTTC CASRIPGGGNEQFF
TRBJ1-1 15 NA TRBV18 NA TGTGCCAGCTCACCACGCGACACTGGGAACACTGAAGCTTTCTTT CASSPRDTGNTEAFF
TRBJ1-2 14 NA TRBV14 few TGTGCCAGCAGCCGAGATACAGGGATCTATGGCTACACCTTC CASSRDTGIYGYTF
TRBJ2-4 16 TRBD1 TRBV4-1 NA TGCGCCAGCAGCCAAGCAGGGGGAGAAGGTAGAAACATTCAGTACTTC CASSQAGGEGRNIQYF
TRBJ1-2 13 NA TRBV7-9 few TGTGCCAGCAGCTTAGCGGGGGCTCGGGGCTACACCTTC CASSLAGARGYTF
TRBJ1-5 15 NA TRBV15 NA TGTGCCACCAGCAGACTTTACGGCCGGGATCAGCCCCAGCATTTT CATSRLYGRDQPQHF
TRBJ2-2 16 TRBD1 TRBV2 NA TGTGCCAGCCAAGGACAGGGGGCAATTTTAGCCGGGGAGCTGTTTTTT CASQGQGAILAGELFF
TRBJ1-4 15 TRBD1 TRBV28 few TGTGCCAGCAGTTTATGGCCCCAGGGGGGCGGAAAACTGTTTTTT CASSLWPQGGGKLFF
TRBJ1-6 15 TRBD1 TRBV6-5 NA TGTGCCAGCAATATTAGACAGGGGAATAATTCACCCCTCCACTTT CASNIRQGNNSPLHF
TRBJ2-1 15 NA TRBV5-5 once TGTGCCAGCAGCTTATCCGGGACTCTTTACAATGAGCAGTTCTTC CASSLSGTLYNEQFF